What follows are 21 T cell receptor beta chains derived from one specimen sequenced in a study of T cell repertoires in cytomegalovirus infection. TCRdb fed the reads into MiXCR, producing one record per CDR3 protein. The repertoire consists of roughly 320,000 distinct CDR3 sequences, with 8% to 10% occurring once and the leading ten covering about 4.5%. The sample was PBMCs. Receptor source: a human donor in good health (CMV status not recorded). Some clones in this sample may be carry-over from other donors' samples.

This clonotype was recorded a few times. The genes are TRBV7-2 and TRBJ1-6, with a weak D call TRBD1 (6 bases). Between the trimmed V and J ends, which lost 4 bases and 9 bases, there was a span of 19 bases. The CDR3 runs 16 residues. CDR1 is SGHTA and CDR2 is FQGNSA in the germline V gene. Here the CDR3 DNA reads TGTGCCAGCAGCTCCTCTACGGGGGCTCAAGTTTCACCCCTCCACTTT. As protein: CASSSSTGAQVSPLHF.

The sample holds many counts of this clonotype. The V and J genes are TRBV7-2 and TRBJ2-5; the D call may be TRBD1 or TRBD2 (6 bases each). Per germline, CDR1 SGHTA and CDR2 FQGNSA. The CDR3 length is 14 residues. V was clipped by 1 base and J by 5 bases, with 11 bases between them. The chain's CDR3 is CASSLVGGGETQYF. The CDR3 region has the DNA TGTGCCAGCAGCTTAGTAGGGGGAGGCGAGACCCAGTACTTC.

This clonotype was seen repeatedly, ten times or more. CDR3 in amino acids: CASSSLNQPQHF. The CDR3 DNA reads TGTGCCAGCAGCTCCCTCAATCAGCCCCAGCATTTT. The chain employs TRBV7-2 and TRBJ1-5; D ambiguous. Trimming left V 4 bases short and J 3 bases short, with 4 bases between. CDR1 and CDR2 from the germline V gene are SGHTA and FQGNSA. The CDR3 has 12 amino acids.

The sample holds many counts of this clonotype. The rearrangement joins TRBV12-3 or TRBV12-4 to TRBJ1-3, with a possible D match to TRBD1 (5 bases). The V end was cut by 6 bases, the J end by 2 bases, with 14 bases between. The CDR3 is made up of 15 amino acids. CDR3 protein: CASRRRGDPGNTIYF. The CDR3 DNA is TGTGCCAGCAGGCGGAGAGGGGATCCTGGAAACACCATATATTTT.

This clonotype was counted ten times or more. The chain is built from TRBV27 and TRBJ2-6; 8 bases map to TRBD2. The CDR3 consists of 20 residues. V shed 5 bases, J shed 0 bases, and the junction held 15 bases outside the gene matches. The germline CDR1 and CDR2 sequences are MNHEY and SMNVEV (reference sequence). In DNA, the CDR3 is TGTGCCAGCAGTGGCCTCAGACTAGCGCACGTCAGCTCTGGGGCCAACGTCCTGACTTTC. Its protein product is CASSGLRLAHVSSGANVLTF.

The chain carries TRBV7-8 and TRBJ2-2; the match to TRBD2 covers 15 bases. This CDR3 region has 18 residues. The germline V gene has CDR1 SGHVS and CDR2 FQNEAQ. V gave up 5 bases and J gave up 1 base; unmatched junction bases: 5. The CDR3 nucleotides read TGTGCCAGCAGCCCACGGACTAGCGGGGGGGTGAACACCGGGGAGCTGTTTTTT. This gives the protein CASSPRTSGGVNTGELFF.

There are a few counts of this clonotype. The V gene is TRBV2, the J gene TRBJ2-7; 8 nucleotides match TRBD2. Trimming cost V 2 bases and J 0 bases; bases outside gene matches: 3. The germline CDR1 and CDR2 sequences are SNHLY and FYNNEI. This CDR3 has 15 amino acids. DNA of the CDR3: TGTGCCAGCAGTGAAACAGGGACTAGCTCCTACGAGCAGTACTTC. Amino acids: CASSETGTSSYEQYF.

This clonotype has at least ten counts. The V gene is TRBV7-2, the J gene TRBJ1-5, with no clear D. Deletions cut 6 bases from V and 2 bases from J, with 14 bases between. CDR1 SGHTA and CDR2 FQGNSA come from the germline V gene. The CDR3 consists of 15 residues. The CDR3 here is CASSPQLGGNQPQHF. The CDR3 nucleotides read TGTGCCAGCAGTCCGCAACTTGGAGGCAATCAGCCCCAGCATTTT.

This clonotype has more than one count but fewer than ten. This CDR3 reads CASSLSVGSSYEQYF. DNA for the CDR3: TGTGCCAGCAGCTTGTCGGTGGGAAGCTCCTACGAGCAGTACTTC. The V gene is TRBV5-5, the J gene TRBJ2-7; no firm D call. In germline, CDR1 is SGHKS, CDR2 YYEKEE (reference sequence). The CDR3 covers 15 residues. V dropped 1 base and J dropped 0 bases, with 11 bases sitting between them.

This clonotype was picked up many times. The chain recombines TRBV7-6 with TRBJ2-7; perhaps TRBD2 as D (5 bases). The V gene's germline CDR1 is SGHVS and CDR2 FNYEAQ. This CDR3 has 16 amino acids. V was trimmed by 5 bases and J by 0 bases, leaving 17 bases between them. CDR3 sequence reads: CASSAPGMSSSYEQYF. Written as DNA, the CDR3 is TGTGCCAGCAGCGCCCCCGGGATGTCGAGCTCCTACGAGCAGTACTTC.

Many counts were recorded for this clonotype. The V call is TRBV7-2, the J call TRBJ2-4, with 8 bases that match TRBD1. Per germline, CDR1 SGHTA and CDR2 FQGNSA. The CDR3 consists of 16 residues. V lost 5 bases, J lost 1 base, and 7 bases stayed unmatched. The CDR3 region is CASSTDREEAKNIQYF. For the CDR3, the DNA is TGTGCCAGCAGCACGGACAGGGAGGAGGCCAAAAACATTCAGTACTTC.

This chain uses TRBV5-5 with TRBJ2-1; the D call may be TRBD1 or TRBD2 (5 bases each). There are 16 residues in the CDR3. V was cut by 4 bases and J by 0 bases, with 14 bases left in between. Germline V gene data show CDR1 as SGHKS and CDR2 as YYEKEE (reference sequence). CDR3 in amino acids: CASSTRDGNSYNEQFF. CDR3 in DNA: TGTGCCAGCAGCACACGGGACGGAAACTCCTACAATGAGCAGTTCTTC.

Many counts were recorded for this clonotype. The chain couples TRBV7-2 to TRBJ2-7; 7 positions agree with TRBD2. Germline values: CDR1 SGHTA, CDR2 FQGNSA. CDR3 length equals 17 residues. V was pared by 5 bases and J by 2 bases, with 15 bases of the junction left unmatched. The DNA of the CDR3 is TGTGCCAGCAGCCCCAACCCATTTGGCGGGAGAACCTACGAGCAGTACTTC. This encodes CASSPNPFGGRTYEQYF.

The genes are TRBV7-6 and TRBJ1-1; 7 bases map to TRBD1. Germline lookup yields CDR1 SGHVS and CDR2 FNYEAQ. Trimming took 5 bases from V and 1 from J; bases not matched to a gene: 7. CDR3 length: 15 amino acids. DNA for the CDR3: TGTGCCAGCAGCCCAGGGACAGTTGAGAACACTGAAGCTTTCTTT. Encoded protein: CASSPGTVENTEAFF.

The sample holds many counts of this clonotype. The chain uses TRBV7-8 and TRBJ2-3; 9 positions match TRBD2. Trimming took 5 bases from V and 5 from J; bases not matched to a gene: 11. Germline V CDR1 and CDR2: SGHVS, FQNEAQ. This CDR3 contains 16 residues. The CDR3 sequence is CASSRAVAGEGDTQYF. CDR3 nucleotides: TGTGCCAGCAGCCGAGCCGTAGCGGGAGAAGGAGATACGCAGTATTTT.

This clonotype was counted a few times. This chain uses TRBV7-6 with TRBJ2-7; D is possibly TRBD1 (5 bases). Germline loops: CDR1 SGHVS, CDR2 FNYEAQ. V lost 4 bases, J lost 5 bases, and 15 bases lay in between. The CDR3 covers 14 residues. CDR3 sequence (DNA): TGTGCCAGCAGCTACACCAGGGATATCAACGAGCAGTACTTC. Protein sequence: CASSYTRDINEQYF. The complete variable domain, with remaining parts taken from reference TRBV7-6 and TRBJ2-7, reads GAGVSQSPRYKVTKRGQDVALRCDPISGHVSLYWYRQALGQGPEFLTYFNYEAQQDKSGLPNDRFSAERPEGSISTLTIQRTEQRDSAMYRCASSYTRDINEQYFGPGTRLTVT.

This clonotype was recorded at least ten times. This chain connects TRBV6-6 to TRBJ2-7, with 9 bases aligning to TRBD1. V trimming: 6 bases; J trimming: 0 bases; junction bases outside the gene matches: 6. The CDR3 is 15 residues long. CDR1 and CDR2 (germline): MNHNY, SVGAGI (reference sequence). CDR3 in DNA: TGTGCCAGCAGCCCCGGGACAGGGATCTCCTACGAGCAGTACTTC. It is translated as CASSPGTGISYEQYF.

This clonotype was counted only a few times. CDR3 in DNA: TGTGCCAGCAGCCTGGCCCCCGGGGAGCTGTTTTTT. It codes for CASSLAPGELFF. The chain uses TRBV7-6 and TRBJ2-2; no clear D. The ends were cut back, 5 bases at V and 6 bases at J, with 7 bases in the middle. Germline V gene lookup returns CDR1 SGHVS and CDR2 FNYEAQ. The length of the CDR3 is 12 residues.

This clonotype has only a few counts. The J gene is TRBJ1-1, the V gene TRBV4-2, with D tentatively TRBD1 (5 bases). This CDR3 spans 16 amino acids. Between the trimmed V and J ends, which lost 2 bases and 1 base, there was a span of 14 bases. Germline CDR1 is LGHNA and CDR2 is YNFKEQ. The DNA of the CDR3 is TGTGCCAGCAGCCAAATGAGGGGCCGAGCGAACACTGAAGCTTTCTTT. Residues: CASSQMRGRANTEAFF.

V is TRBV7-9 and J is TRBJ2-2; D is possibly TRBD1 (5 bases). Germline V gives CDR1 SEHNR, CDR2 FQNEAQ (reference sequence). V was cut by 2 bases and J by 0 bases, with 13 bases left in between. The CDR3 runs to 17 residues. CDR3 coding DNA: TGTGCCAGCAGCTTACGGCAGGGTATCGCGAACACCGGGGAGCTGTTTTTT. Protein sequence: CASSLRQGIANTGELFF.

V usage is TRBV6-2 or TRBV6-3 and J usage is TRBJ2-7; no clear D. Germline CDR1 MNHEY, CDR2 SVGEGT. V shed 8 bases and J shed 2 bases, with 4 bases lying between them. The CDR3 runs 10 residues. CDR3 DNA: TGTGCCAGCGGGGCCTACGAGCAGTACTTC. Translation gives CASGAYEQYF.